This T cell receptor beta chain came from a study of T cell responses to AZD1222 COVID-19 vaccine. Study-wide results and limits: Reportedly, close to half of spike-specific TCRs are directed against unmutated variant regions. Donors were largely white British and mainly female; clonal diversity was possibly underestimated. Only after the peak T cell response were repertoires sampled.

Germline V gene sequence: CDR1 SGHRS, CDR2 YFSETQ. Trimming shortened V by 7 bases and J by 9 bases, and 14 bases separated the two germline ends. The CDR3 has 12 amino acids. Turning to this clone: Its antigen is not known.

Doses given second, at about 4 or about 12 weeks, were pooled. Method: immunoSEQ multiplex PCR; TCRdb's copy keeps in-frame clones and lacks some. The sample lists 180,000 or so clones; roughly 92% were seen once. The chain links TRBV5-1 to TRBJ2-1; D is ambiguous. Material: peripheral blood, obtained 28 days after the second AZD1222 dose. The sequence derives from an adult who received the AZD1222 COVID-19 vaccine. This CDR3 is CASSKQALEQFF. In nucleotides, the CDR3 is TGCGCCAGCTCTAAACAAGCCCTTGAGCAGTTCTTC.